A single sample is the source of the 18 T cell receptor beta chains below, sequenced in a study of cytomegalovirus exposure and HLA in healthy donors. PCR amplification relied on 60 Vbeta primers (plus 13 Jbeta primers). Some clones are missing from TCRdb's copy, which holds only in-frame ones; the method was immunoSEQ multiplex PCR. The profile covers approximately 190,000 clones, with about 83% appearing a single time and less than 2% taken by the ten largest. The specimen was PBMCs. Receptor source: a man between 40 and 49 years old in good health and CMV-seropositive.

The chain links TRBV19 to TRBJ1-2, with D possibly being TRBD1 (6 bases). With 3 bases removed from V and 4 bases from J, the gap between germline ends came to 12 bases. The CDR3 is made up of 14 amino acids. Germline V CDR1 and CDR2: LNHDA, SQIVND (reference sequence). In nucleotides, the CDR3 is TGTGCCAGTAGTATCTCGACAGGTGGCTATGGCTACACCTTC. Residues: CASSISTGGYGYTF.

The rearrangement uses TRBV5-4 and TRBJ1-2; D gene unclear. This CDR3 is 15 amino acids long. Trimming stripped 0 bases from V and 2 bases from J, with 11 bases between. Germline CDR1 is SGHNT and CDR2 is YYREEE (reference sequence). In DNA, the CDR3 is TGTGCCAGCAGCTTGGAACCGACATCCAACTATGGCTACACCTTC. This codes for CASSLEPTSNYGYTF.

This clone was detected only once. This rearrangement joins TRBV27 to TRBJ1-2, with TRBD1 matching 9 bases. The CDR3 runs 16 residues. The J segment lost 7 bases and the V segment lost 8 bases, leaving 17 bases of the junction unmatched. Germline V lookup: CDR1 MNHEY, CDR2 SMNVEV (reference sequence). CDR3 sequence: CASGVGTGLYLGGYTF. The DNA for the CDR3 is TGTGCCAGCGGGGTGGGGACAGGGCTGTATTTGGGTGGCTACACCTTC.

The rearrangement joins TRBV5-1 to TRBJ1-2; tentative D call: TRBD1 (6 bases). CDR1 is SGHRS and CDR2 is YFSETQ in the germline V gene. The CDR3 spans 13 residues. Trimming left V 4 bases short and J 6 bases short, with 13 bases between. CDR3 residues: CASSLQGGDGYTF. CDR3 sequence (DNA): TGCGCCAGCAGCCTACAGGGTGGAGATGGCTACACCTTC.

This clone was observed a single time. The CDR3 protein is CTASRNTEAFF. As DNA, the CDR3 is TGCACCGCCTCGAGGAACACTGAAGCTTTCTTT. The rearrangement uses TRBV20-1 and TRBJ1-1; D unresolved. Germline lookup yields CDR1 DFQATT and CDR2 SNEGSKA (reference sequence). The CDR3 spans 11 residues.

The gene calls are TRBV7-8 and TRBJ2-5; the D gene is possibly TRBD1 (5 bases). CDR1 and CDR2 from the germline V gene are SGHVS and FQNEAQ. V lost 5 bases and J lost 2, with 9 bases in between. CDR3 size: 13 residues. The CDR3, as DNA: TGTGCCAGCAGCCCTAGGGGTCAAGAGACCCAGTACTTC. Translated, it gives CASSPRGQETQYF.

The CDR3 DNA reads as TGTGCCAGCAGCCCGGGAGACACTGAAGCTTTCTTT. This gives the protein CASSPGDTEAFF. The chain is built from TRBV5-6 and TRBJ1-1; D gene uncertain. Deletions cut 4 bases from V and 3 bases from J, with 7 bases between. This CDR3 region has 12 residues. Looked up from germline, CDR1 is SGHDT and CDR2 is YYEEEE.

The sample holds a few counts of this clone. V gene TRBV29-1 combines with J gene TRBJ2-5, with D perhaps TRBD1 (5 bases). Trimming took 6 bases from V and 4 from J, leaving 15 bases between them. The V gene's germline CDR1 is SQVTM and CDR2 ANQGSEA. The CDR3 totals 13 residues. The DNA of the CDR3 is TGCAGCGTAAGGCAGGGCGGCGGAGAGACCCAGTACTTC. Translated: CSVRQGGGETQYF.

The chain joins TRBV14 to TRBJ1-2; no clear D gene. The germline V and J ends were trimmed by 1 base and 8 bases, with 11 bases remaining between them. CDR3 size: 13 residues. In germline, CDR1 is SGHDN, CDR2 FVKESK. CDR3 DNA: TGTGCCAGCAGCCAAGGAGGTCTTTTGGGCTACACCTTC. Its translation is CASSQGGLLGYTF.

The CDR3 DNA sequence: TGTGCCAGCAGCTTCGGACAGAGCTCCTACGAGCAGTACTTC. This encodes CASSFGQSSYEQYF. The chain combines TRBV7-2 with TRBJ2-7; D might be TRBD1 (6 bases). Looked up from germline, CDR1 is SGHTA and CDR2 is FQGNSA. This CDR3 region has 14 residues. Trimming removed 3 bases from V and 0 bases from J, with 9 bases in between.

The rearrangement links TRBV9 to TRBJ2-1; TRBD1 might be the D (6 bases). Trimming took off 4 bases at V and 8 bases at J, with 19 bases between the two ends. The CDR3 spans 15 residues. Germline CDR1 and CDR2: SGDLS and YYNGEE. DNA of the CDR3: TGTGCCAGCAGCCCCCAGGGGTCCGAGTGGGATGAGCAGTTCTTC. This encodes CASSPQGSEWDEQFF. The variable domain in full, with the rest retrieved from reference TRBV9 and TRBJ2-1, is DSGVTQTPKHLITATGQRVTLRCSPRSGDLSVYWYQQSLDQGLQFLIQYYNGEERAKGNILERFSAQQFPDLHSELNLSSLELGDSALYFCASSPQGSEWDEQFFGPGTRLTVL.

The chain has TRBV5-5 and TRBJ1-1; 8 positions agree with TRBD1. The V and J ends lost 4 bases and 1 base, in that order; junction bases with no gene match: 9. CDR1 and CDR2 from the germline V gene are SGHKS and YYEKEE (reference sequence). The CDR3 totals 16 residues. CDR3 sequence: CASSISPGQANTEAFF. CDR3 nucleotides: TGTGCCAGCAGCATAAGCCCGGGACAGGCGAACACTGAAGCTTTCTTT.

The CDR3 DNA reads TGTGCCAGCAGTCCCCAGGGACAGGGGTATGGCTACACCTTC. This encodes CASSPQGQGYGYTF. The chain is built from TRBV6-5 and TRBJ1-2, with 10 bases matching TRBD1. Per germline, CDR1 MNHEY and CDR2 SVGAGI. The CDR3 spans 14 residues. V was pared by 5 bases and J by 5 bases, with 5 bases of the junction left unmatched.

This sequence joins TRBV19 and TRBJ2-7; 7 nucleotides match TRBD1. With V trimmed by 4 bases and J by 1 base, 4 bases remained unmatched. CDR1 and CDR2 from the germline V gene are LNHDA and SQIVND (reference sequence). The CDR3 extends over 14 amino acids. CDR3 loop: CASSTDRPSYEQYF. As DNA, the CDR3 is TGTGCCAGTAGTACGGACAGGCCTTCCTACGAGCAGTACTTC.

In this sample, this clone turned up once. CDR3 DNA sequence: TGTGCCAGCAGTTTATCCGTGAACTATGGCTACACCTTC. Translated, it gives CASSLSVNYGYTF. The chain joins TRBV27 to TRBJ1-2; D call uncertain. The V end lost 0 bases, the J end lost 2 bases, and 4 bases lay between the germline ends. The CDR3 length is 13 residues. Germline lookup yields CDR1 MNHEY and CDR2 SMNVEV (reference sequence).

This clone was found once. The J gene is TRBJ1-2, the V gene TRBV19, with TRBD1 as a possible D gene (6 bases). The V end was cut by 6 bases, the J end by 4 bases, with 15 bases between. This CDR3 has 14 residues. CDR1 is LNHDA, CDR2 SQIVND, per germline (reference sequence). This CDR3 is CASRTGAPFYGYTF. The CDR3 nucleotides read TGTGCCAGTAGGACAGGCGCTCCCTTCTATGGCTACACCTTC.

This clone was found a few times. This chain uses TRBV6-5 with TRBJ1-5; unclear D gene. Looked up from germline, CDR1 is MNHEY and CDR2 is SVGAGI. CDR3 length: 15 residues. Between the trimmed V and J ends, which lost 2 bases and 1 base, there was a span of 9 bases. CDR3 amino acids: CASSYGSGSNQPQHF. CDR3 nucleotide sequence: TGTGCCAGCAGTTACGGTAGCGGGAGCAATCAGCCCCAGCATTTT.

The chain has TRBV7-9 and TRBJ2-7; no clear D. Between the trimmed V and J ends, which lost 2 bases and 6 bases, there was a span of 8 bases. The germline CDR1 and CDR2 sequences are SEHNR and FQNEAQ (reference sequence). The CDR3 extends over 12 amino acids. CDR3 residues: CASSLSSTEQYF. The DNA of the CDR3 is TGTGCCAGCAGCTTATCCAGTACCGAGCAGTACTTC.